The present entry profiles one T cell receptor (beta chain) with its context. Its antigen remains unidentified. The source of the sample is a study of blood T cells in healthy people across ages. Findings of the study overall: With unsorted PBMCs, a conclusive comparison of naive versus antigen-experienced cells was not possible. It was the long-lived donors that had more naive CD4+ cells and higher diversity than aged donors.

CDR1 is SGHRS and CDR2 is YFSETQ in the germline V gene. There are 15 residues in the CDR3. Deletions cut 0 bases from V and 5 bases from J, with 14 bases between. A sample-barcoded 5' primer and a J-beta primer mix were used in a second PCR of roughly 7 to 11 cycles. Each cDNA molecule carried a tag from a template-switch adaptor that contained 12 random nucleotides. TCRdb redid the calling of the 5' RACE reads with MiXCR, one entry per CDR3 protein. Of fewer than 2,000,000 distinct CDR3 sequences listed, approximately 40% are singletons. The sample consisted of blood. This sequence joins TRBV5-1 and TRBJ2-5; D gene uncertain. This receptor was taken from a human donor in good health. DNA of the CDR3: TGCGCCAGCAGCTTGGCAGTTGAGGCTGGGGAGACCCAGTACTTC. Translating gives CASSLAVEAGETQYF.